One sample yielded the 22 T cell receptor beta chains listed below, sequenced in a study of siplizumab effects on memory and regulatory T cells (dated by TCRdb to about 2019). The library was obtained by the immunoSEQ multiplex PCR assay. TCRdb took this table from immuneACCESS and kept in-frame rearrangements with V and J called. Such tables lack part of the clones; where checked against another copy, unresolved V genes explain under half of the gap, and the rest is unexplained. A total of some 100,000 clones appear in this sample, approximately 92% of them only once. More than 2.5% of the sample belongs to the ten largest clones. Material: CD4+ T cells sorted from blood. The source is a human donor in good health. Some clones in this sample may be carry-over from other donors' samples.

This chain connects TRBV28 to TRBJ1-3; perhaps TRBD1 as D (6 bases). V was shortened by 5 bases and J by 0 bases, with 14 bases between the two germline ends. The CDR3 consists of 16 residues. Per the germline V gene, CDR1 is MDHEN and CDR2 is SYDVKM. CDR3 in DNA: TGTGCCAGCAGTGCCCCGGGAGGGGGCTCTGGAAACACCATATATTTT. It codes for CASSAPGGGSGNTIYF.

CDR3 protein: CASSLTSRFSGELFF. DNA of the CDR3: TGTGCCAGCAGTTTGACTAGCCGATTTTCCGGGGAGCTGTTTTTT. V and J are TRBV6-6 and TRBJ2-2; 7 bases line up with TRBD2. J was trimmed by 6 bases and V by 4 bases; bases with no gene match: 8. The CDR3 totals 15 residues. Per germline, CDR1 MNHNY and CDR2 SVGAGI (reference sequence).

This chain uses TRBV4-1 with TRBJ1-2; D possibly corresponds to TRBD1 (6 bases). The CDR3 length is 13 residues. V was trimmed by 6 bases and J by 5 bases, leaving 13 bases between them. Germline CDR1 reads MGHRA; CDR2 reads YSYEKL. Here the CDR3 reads CASSRTGIYGYTF. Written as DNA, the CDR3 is TGCGCCAGCAGTCGCACAGGGATTTATGGCTACACCTTC.

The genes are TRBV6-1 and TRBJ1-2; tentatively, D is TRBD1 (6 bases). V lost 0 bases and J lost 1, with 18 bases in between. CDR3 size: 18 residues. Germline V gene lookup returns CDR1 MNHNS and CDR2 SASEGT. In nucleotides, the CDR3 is TGTGCCAGCAGTGAAGCGTTTCAGACAGGCGCTTTTAACTATGGCTACACCTTC. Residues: CASSEAFQTGAFNYGYTF.

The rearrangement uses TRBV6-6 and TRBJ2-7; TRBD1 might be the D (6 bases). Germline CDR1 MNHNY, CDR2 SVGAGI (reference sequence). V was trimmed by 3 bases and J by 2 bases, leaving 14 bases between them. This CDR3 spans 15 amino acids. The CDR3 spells CASSYSGTLTYEQYF. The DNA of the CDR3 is TGTGCCAGCAGTTATTCCGGGACACTTACCTACGAGCAGTACTTC.

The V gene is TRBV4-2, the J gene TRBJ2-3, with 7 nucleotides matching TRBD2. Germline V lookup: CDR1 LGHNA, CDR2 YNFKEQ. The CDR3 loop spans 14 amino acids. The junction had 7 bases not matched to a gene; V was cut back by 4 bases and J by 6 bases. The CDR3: CASSPEALADTQYF. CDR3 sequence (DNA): TGTGCCAGCAGCCCGGAGGCACTAGCGGATACGCAGTATTTT.

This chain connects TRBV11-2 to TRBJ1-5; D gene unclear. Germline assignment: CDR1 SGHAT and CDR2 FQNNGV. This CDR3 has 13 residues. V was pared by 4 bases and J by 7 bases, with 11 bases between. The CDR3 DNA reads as TGTGCCAGCAGCTGCACAGCTGACCAGCCCCAGCATTTT. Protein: CASSCTADQPQHF.

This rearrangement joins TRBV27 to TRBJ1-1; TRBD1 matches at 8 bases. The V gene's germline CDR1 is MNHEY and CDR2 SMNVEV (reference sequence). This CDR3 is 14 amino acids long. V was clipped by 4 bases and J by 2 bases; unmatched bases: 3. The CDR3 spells CASSSGQVNTEAFF. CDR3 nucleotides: TGTGCCAGCAGTTCGGGACAGGTCAACACTGAAGCTTTCTTT.

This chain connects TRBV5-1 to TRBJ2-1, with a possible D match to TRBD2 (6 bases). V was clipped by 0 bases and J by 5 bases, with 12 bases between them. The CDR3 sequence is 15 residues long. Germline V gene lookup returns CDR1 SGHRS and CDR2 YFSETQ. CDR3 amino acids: CASSLGDLRDNEQFF. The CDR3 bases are TGCGCCAGCAGCTTGGGGGACTTGCGAGACAATGAGCAGTTCTTC.

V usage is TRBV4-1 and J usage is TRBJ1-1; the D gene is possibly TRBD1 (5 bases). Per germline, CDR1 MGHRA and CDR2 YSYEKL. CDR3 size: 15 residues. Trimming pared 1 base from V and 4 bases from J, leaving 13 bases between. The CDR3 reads CASSQVRAQGTEAFF. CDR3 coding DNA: TGCGCCAGCAGCCAAGTCAGGGCGCAGGGCACTGAAGCTTTCTTT.

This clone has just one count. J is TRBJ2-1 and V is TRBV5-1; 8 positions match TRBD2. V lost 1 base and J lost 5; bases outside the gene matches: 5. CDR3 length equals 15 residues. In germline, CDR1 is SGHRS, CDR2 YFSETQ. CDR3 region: CASSLRGLGDNEQFF. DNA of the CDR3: TGCGCCAGCAGCTTGAGGGGACTAGGGGACAATGAGCAGTTCTTC.

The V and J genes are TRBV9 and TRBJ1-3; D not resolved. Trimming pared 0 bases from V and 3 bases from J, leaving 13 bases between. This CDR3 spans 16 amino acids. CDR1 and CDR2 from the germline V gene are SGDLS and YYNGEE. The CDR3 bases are TGTGCCAGCAGCGTAGCTTACAGTCCGGTTGGAAACACCATATATTTT. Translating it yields CASSVAYSPVGNTIYF.

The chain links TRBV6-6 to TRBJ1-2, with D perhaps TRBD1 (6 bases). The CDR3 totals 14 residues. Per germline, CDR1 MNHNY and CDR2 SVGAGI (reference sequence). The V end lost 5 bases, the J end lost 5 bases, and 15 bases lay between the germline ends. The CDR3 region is CASSPRGARYGYTF. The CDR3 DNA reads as TGTGCCAGCAGTCCGAGGGGGGCGCGGTATGGCTACACCTTC.

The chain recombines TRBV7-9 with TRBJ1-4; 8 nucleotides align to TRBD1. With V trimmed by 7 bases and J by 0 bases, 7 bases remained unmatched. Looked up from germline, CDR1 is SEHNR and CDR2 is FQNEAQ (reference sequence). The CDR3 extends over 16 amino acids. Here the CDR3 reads CASTYDRGATNEKLFF. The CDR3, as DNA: TGTGCCAGCACCTATGACAGGGGAGCAACTAATGAAAAACTGTTTTTT. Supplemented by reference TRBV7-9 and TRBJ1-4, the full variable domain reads DTGVSQNPRHKITKRGQNVTFRCDPISEHNRLYWYRQTLGQGPEFLTYFQNEAQLEKSRLLSDRFSAERPKGSFSTLEIQRTEQGDSAMYLCASTYDRGATNEKLFFGSGTQLSVL.

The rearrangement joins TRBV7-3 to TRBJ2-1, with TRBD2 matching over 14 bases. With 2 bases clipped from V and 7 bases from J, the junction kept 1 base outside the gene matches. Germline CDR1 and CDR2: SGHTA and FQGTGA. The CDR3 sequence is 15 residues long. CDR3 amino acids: CASSLGTSGRNEQFF. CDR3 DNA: TGTGCCAGCAGCTTAGGGACTAGCGGGAGAAATGAGCAGTTCTTC.

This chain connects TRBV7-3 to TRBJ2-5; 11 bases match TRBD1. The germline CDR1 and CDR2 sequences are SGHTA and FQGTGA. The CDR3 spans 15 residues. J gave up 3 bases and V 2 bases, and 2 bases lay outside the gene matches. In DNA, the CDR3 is TGTGCCAGCAGCTTATTGGGACAGGGGGAAGAGACCCAGTACTTC. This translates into CASSLLGQGEETQYF.

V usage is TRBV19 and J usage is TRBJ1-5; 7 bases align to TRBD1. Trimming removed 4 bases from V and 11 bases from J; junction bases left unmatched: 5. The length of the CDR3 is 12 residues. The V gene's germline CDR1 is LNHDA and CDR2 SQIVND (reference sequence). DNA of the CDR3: TGTGCCAGTAGTACGCAAACAGGGGCCCAGCATTTT. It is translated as CASSTQTGAQHF.

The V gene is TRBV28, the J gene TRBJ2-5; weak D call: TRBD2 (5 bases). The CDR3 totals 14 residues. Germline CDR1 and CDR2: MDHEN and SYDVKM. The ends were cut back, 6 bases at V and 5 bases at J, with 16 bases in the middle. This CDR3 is CASSPSRARETQYF. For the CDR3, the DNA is TGTGCCAGCAGCCCGTCGCGGGCGCGCGAGACCCAGTACTTC.

This CDR3 reads CASSVQEAYNSPLHF. The CDR3 DNA follows: TGTGCCAGCAGTGTTCAGGAGGCCTATAATTCACCCCTCCACTTT. The V call is TRBV6-1, the J call TRBJ1-6; D remains ambiguous. Germline CDR1 reads MNHNS; CDR2 reads SASEGT. The ends were cut back, 4 bases at V and 2 bases at J, with 9 bases in the middle. The CDR3 covers 15 residues.

The CDR3 coding sequence is TGTGCCAGCAGCGTCGGACTAGCGGGAGGGAGGAGCTCCTACGAGCAGTACTTC. Its translation is CASSVGLAGGRSSYEQYF. V gene TRBV9 combines with J gene TRBJ2-7, with 15 bases fitting TRBD2. There are 18 residues in the CDR3. Germline CDR1 SGDLS, CDR2 YYNGEE. The trim removed 2 bases at V and 0 bases at J, leaving 6 bases unmatched.

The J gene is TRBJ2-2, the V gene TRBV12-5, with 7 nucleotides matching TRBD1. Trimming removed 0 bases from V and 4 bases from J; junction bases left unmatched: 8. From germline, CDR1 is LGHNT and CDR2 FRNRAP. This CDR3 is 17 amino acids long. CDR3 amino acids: CASGLVHSTGSTGELFF. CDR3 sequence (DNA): TGTGCTAGTGGTTTGGTCCACTCGACAGGGTCCACCGGGGAGCTGTTTTTT.

CDR3 sequence reads: CASRYDRTTTEAFF. Here the CDR3 DNA reads TGTGCCAGCAGGTACGACAGAACTACCACTGAAGCTTTCTTT. The chain carries TRBV6-5 and TRBJ1-1; weak D call: TRBD1 (5 bases). V lost 6 bases, J lost 4 bases, and 15 bases lay in between. Germline-derived CDR1 and CDR2 are MNHEY and SVGAGI. This CDR3 has 14 amino acids.